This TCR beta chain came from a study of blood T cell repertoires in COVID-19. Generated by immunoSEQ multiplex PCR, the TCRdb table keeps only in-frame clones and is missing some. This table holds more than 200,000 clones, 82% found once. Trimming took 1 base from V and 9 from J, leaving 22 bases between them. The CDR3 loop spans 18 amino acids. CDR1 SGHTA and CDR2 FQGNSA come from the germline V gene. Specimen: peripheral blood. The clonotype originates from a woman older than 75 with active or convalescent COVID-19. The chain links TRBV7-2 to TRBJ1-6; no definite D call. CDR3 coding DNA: TGTGCCAGCAGCTTAGATGGGTTTTTTCGGGGTATAGGTTCACCCCTCCACTTT. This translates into CASSLDGFFRGIGSPLHF.